The 15 T cell receptor beta chains below were found in one sample sequenced in a study of cytomegalovirus exposure and HLA in healthy donors. Sequencing was performed with immunoSEQ multiplex PCR; in TCRdb, only in-frame clones are kept and a portion is missing. The data hold 150,000 or so clones, with approximately 86% observed a single time. Sequencing was carried out using PBMCs. The source of these receptors is a human donor in good health.

This sequence joins TRBV5-7 and TRBJ2-1, with D tentatively TRBD1 (7 bases). TRBV5-7 is classed as an ORF, of uncertain function. This CDR3 region has 15 residues. V lost 7 bases and J lost 2, with 16 bases in between. The CDR3 bases are TGTGCCAGCTGCTGGGCCAGGGGGGCCTACAATGAGCAGTTCTTC. The encoded protein is CASCWARGAYNEQFF.

The chain recombines TRBV6-5 with TRBJ2-7; no firm D call. The CDR3 length is 13 residues. V was trimmed by 9 bases and J by 0 bases, leaving 12 bases between them. In germline, CDR1 is MNHEY, CDR2 SVGAGI. CDR3 residues: CASNFLSSYEQYF. In DNA form, the CDR3 reads TGTGCCAGTAACTTTTTAAGCTCCTACGAGCAGTACTTC.

The chain links TRBV19 to TRBJ1-5, with D possibly TRBD1 on 6 matching bases. The CDR3 totals 15 residues. Germline V gives CDR1 LNHDA, CDR2 SQIVND (reference sequence). V was trimmed by 4 bases and J by 0 bases, leaving 10 bases between them. The CDR3 here is CASSRRGFSNQPQHF. For the CDR3, the DNA is TGTGCCAGTAGTAGAAGGGGGTTTAGCAATCAGCCCCAGCATTTT.

V is TRBV10-3 and J is TRBJ2-3, with D maybe TRBD2 (5 bases). CDR1 ENHRY and CDR2 SYGVKD come from the germline V gene. This CDR3 has 17 residues. With 0 bases removed from V and 2 bases from J, the gap between germline ends came to 15 bases. Here the CDR3 DNA reads TGTGCCATCAGTGAGTCAACCCAGCGGAGTTTCACAGATACGCAGTATTTT. It encodes CAISESTQRSFTDTQYF.

The V and J genes are TRBV7-9 and TRBJ2-1; 15 nucleotides match TRBD2. Trimming removed 4 bases from V and 9 bases from J; junction bases left unmatched: 13. This CDR3 has 18 residues. Germline values: CDR1 SEHNR, CDR2 FQNEAQ (reference sequence). Written as DNA, the CDR3 is TGTGCCAGCAGCTCACCCTGGACTAGCGGGAGGGCCGGGGGTGAGCAGTTCTTC. It specifies CASSSPWTSGRAGGEQFF.

The chain uses TRBV6-5 and TRBJ2-3, with D possibly matching TRBD1 (6 bases). Germline V gene data show CDR1 as MNHEY and CDR2 as SVGAGI. CDR3 length: 14 residues. The V and J ends lost 6 bases and 2 bases respectively, with 12 bases between them. Here the CDR3 DNA reads TGTGCCAGCAGGTCCAGGGGTTACACAGATACGCAGTATTTT. The encoded protein is CASRSRGYTDTQYF.

The chain uses TRBV5-6 and TRBJ1-4; D might be TRBD1 (6 bases). Germline CDR1 is SGHDT and CDR2 is YYEEEE. V shed 0 bases and J shed 8 bases, with 14 bases lying between them. This CDR3 has 15 amino acids. The CDR3 DNA reads TGTGCCAGCAGCTTGGCCGCGGACAGCAAAGAAAAACTGTTTTTT. The encoded protein is CASSLAADSKEKLFF.

V usage is TRBV7-9 and J usage is TRBJ1-2; D not certain. Germline values: CDR1 SEHNR, CDR2 FQNEAQ (reference sequence). The V gene lost 5 bases and the J gene lost 5 bases, with 15 bases spanning the gap. This CDR3 is 14 amino acids long. The CDR3 sequence: CASSPLGGGYGYTF. The DNA of the CDR3 is TGTGCCAGCAGCCCCCTAGGTGGTGGGTATGGCTACACCTTC.

The chain is built from TRBV20-1 and TRBJ1-2; D remains unclear. CDR1 and CDR2 from the germline V gene are DFQATT and SNEGSKA (reference sequence). Trimming removed 6 bases from V and 4 bases from J, with 9 bases in between. The CDR3 has 11 residues. CDR3 residues: CSARLLYGYTF. The DNA of the CDR3 is TGCAGTGCCAGGCTACTCTATGGCTACACCTTC.

This clone was detected only once. J is TRBJ1-4 and V is TRBV4-1; D might be TRBD1 (6 bases). Between the trimmed V and J ends, which lost 0 bases and 7 bases, there was a span of 18 bases. The CDR3 sequence is 17 residues long. CDR1 is MGHRA and CDR2 is YSYEKL in the germline V gene. CDR3 sequence: CASSQDVAGGSVEKLFF. As DNA, the CDR3 is TGCGCCAGCAGCCAAGACGTGGCGGGGGGCTCCGTTGAAAAACTGTTTTTT.

The V and J genes are TRBV18 and TRBJ1-2; possible D gene TRBD1, 5 bases. CDR3 length: 15 residues. Germline loops: CDR1 KGHSH, CDR2 LQKENI. Trimming stripped 6 bases from V and 3 bases from J, with 17 bases between. The CDR3 loop reads CASSQSQGGDYGYTF. The CDR3, as DNA: TGTGCCAGCTCCCAAAGTCAGGGAGGGGACTATGGCTACACCTTC.

The gene calls are TRBV6-1 and TRBJ1-4, with D possibly TRBD1 on 5 matching bases. The CDR3 covers 18 residues. Trimming took 4 bases from V and 2 from J, leaving 20 bases between them. Germline values: CDR1 MNHNS, CDR2 SASEGT. The CDR3 here is CASSGTSGRYLTNEKLFF. The CDR3 DNA follows: TGTGCCAGCAGTGGAACTTCAGGGAGGTATCTCACTAATGAAAAACTGTTTTTT.

J is TRBJ2-7 and V is TRBV2; 10 bases are shared with TRBD1. The CDR3 extends over 14 amino acids. Trimming took 8 bases from V and 5 from J; bases not matched to a gene: 9. The germline V gene has CDR1 SNHLY and CDR2 FYNNEI. CDR3 sequence: CASLAGTGDHEQYF. The CDR3 DNA reads TGTGCCAGCTTAGCCGGGACAGGGGACCACGAGCAGTACTTC.

The chain carries TRBV4-1 and TRBJ2-7; perhaps TRBD2 as D (5 bases). Trimming removed 1 base from V and 4 bases from J, with 8 bases in between. This CDR3 region has 13 residues. Per the germline V gene, CDR1 is MGHRA and CDR2 is YSYEKL. As DNA, the CDR3 is TGCGCCAGCAGCCAAGTAGGAGGATACGAGCAGTACTTC. Its protein product is CASSQVGGYEQYF.

This clone was detected only a few times. The V call is TRBV7-6, the J call TRBJ2-5; D perhaps matches TRBD2 (6 bases). Trimming took off 1 base at V and 10 bases at J, with 13 bases between the two ends. CDR1 and CDR2 from the germline V gene are SGHVS and FNYEAQ. The CDR3 is made up of 13 amino acids. CDR3 sequence: CASSLVGGEDQYF. In DNA, the CDR3 is TGTGCCAGCAGCTTAGTGGGCGGGGAGGACCAGTACTTC.